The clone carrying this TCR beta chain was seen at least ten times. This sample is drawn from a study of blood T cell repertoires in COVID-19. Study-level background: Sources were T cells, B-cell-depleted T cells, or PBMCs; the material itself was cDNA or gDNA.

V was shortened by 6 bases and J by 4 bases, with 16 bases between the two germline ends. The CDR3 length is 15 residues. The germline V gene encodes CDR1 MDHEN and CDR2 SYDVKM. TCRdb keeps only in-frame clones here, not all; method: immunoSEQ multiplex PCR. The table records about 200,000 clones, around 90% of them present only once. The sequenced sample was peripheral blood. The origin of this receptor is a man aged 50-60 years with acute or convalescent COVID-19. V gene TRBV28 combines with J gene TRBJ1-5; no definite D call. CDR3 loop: CASSAAGVVNQPQHF. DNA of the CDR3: TGTGCCAGCAGCGCGGCCGGGGTGGTGAATCAGCCCCAGCATTTT. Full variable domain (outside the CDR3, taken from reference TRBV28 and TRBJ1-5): DVKVTQSSRYLVKRTGEKVFLECVQDMDHENMFWYRQDPGLGLRLIYFSYDVKMKEKGDIPEGYSVSREKKERFSLILESASTNQTSMYLCASSAAGVVNQPQHFGDGTRLSIL.